These 29 T cell receptor beta chains were all obtained from the same sample, sequenced in a study of blood T cell repertoires in COVID-19. Sequencing used immunoSEQ multiplex PCR; TCRdb keeps in-frame clones, though not all of them. The table shows 65,000 to 85,000 clones, with roughly 84% occurring only once. The sequencing sample was made of peripheral blood. The source of these receptors is a woman aged 18-29 years with acute or convalescent COVID-19.

As concerns this clone: This sample includes further DNA sequences coding for the same CDR3. The V gene is TRBV5-1, the J gene TRBJ2-7, with 11 bases identical to TRBD1. Per the germline V gene, CDR1 is SGHRS and CDR2 is YFSETQ. J lost 3 bases, V lost 5 bases, and 4 bases had no gene match. The CDR3 has 14 amino acids. CDR3 nucleotides: TGCGCCAGCAGTTCCGGGACAGGGGGCTACGAGCAGTACTTC. As protein: CASSSGTGGYEQYF.

V is TRBV5-6 and J is TRBJ2-5; 11 nucleotides align to TRBD2. Germline lookup yields CDR1 SGHDT and CDR2 YYEEEE. The CDR3 spans 15 residues. V lost 3 bases, J lost 4 bases, and 5 bases stayed unmatched. Here the CDR3 reads CASSSGLAALETQYF. The CDR3 coding sequence is TGTGCCAGCAGCTCGGGACTAGCGGCCCTAGAGACCCAGTACTTC.

The chain couples TRBV5-1 to TRBJ1-1; 9 bases map to TRBD1. The CDR3 length is 14 residues. The V gene end was trimmed by 4 bases and the J gene end by 1 base; junction bases not matched to a gene: 2. Germline-derived CDR1 and CDR2 are SGHRS and YFSETQ. In nucleotides, the CDR3 is TGCGCCAGCAGCCGACAGGGGGGGAACACTGAAGCTTTCTTT. Translated: CASSRQGGNTEAFF.

The genes are TRBV5-1 and TRBJ2-7; no clear D. CDR3 length equals 14 residues. The germline V gene has CDR1 SGHRS and CDR2 YFSETQ. V lost 0 bases to trimming and J lost 2 bases, with 9 bases between them. CDR3 sequence reads: CASSLVEKAYEQYF. CDR3 coding DNA: TGCGCCAGCAGCTTGGTGGAGAAGGCCTACGAGCAGTACTTC.

This clone came up a few times. The chain employs TRBV28 and TRBJ1-3, with D uncertain. V gave up 7 bases and J gave up 4 bases, with 5 bases separating them. The CDR3 is 11 residues long. Germline-derived CDR1 and CDR2 are MDHEN and SYDVKM. The CDR3 loop reads CASNIGNTIYF. CDR3 DNA sequence: TGTGCCAGCAACATAGGAAACACCATATATTTT.

The V gene is TRBV14, the J gene TRBJ2-3; 9 nucleotides agree with TRBD2. With V trimmed by 0 bases and J by 6 bases, 7 bases remained unmatched. Germline V CDR1 and CDR2: SGHDN, FVKESK. There are 16 residues in the CDR3. The CDR3 loop is CASSQELRGGPDTQYF. Here the CDR3 DNA reads TGTGCCAGCAGCCAAGAATTGCGGGGGGGCCCTGATACGCAGTATTTT.

The chain uses TRBV5-6 and TRBJ2-7; 12 bases fit TRBD2. Germline trimming cut 3 bases from V and 2 bases from J; bases unmatched to any gene: 6. The CDR3 runs 16 residues. CDR1 is SGHDT and CDR2 is YYEEEE in the germline V gene. The CDR3 reads CASSSWTSGIAYEQYF. The CDR3 DNA is TGTGCCAGCAGCTCATGGACTAGCGGGATAGCCTACGAGCAGTACTTC. Drawing the rest from reference TRBV5-6 and TRBJ2-7, the complete variable domain is DAGVTQSPTHLIKTRGQQVTLRCSPKSGHDTVSWYQQALGQGPQFIFQYYEEEERQRGNFPDRFSGHQFPNYSSELNVNALLLGDSALYLCASSSWTSGIAYEQYFGPGTRLTVT.

The rearrangement joins TRBV2 to TRBJ2-3; 13 bases map to TRBD2. Unmatched junction bases numbered 6, after V lost 6 bases and J lost 0 bases. CDR1 is SNHLY and CDR2 is FYNNEI in the germline V gene. This CDR3 region has 17 residues. The CDR3, as DNA: TGTGCCAGCAGAGGACTAGCGGGAGACCTTAGCACAGATACGCAGTATTTT. Translating it yields CASRGLAGDLSTDTQYF.

The chain is built from TRBV18 and TRBJ2-1, with D possibly being TRBD2 (6 bases). Looked up from germline, CDR1 is KGHSH and CDR2 is LQKENI. This CDR3 comprises 17 residues. V lost 3 bases to trimming and J lost 7 bases, with 22 bases between them. CDR3 sequence reads: CASSPPWRAREVNEQFF. CDR3 nucleotides: TGTGCCAGCTCACCCCCGTGGAGGGCGAGAGAGGTTAATGAGCAGTTCTTC.

The chain links TRBV5-1 to TRBJ2-7, with D uncertain. V gave up 4 bases and J gave up 2 bases, with 4 bases separating them. In germline, CDR1 is SGHRS, CDR2 YFSETQ. The CDR3 loop spans 11 amino acids. CDR3 in DNA: TGCGCCAGCAGCCTTACCTACGAGCAGTACTTC. It translates to CASSLTYEQYF.

The genes are TRBV29-1 and TRBJ1-1; 7 bases fit TRBD1. The junction had 5 bases not matched to a gene; V was cut back by 2 bases and J by 8 bases. The CDR3 has 12 residues. Germline V gives CDR1 SQVTM, CDR2 ANQGSEA. The DNA of the CDR3 is TGCAGCGTTGAATCCGCGGGACAGGAAGCTTTCTTT. It translates to CSVESAGQEAFF.

The J gene is TRBJ2-3, the V gene TRBV5-4; the match to TRBD2 covers 9 bases. Trimming took 0 bases from V and 4 from J; bases not matched to a gene: 6. In germline, CDR1 is SGHNT, CDR2 YYREEE (reference sequence). CDR3 size: 16 residues. The CDR3 region has the DNA TGTGCCAGCAGCTTGGGTGGCGGGAGGGCTGCAGATACGCAGTATTTT. It codes for CASSLGGGRAADTQYF. Full variable domain (missing parts from reference TRBV5-4 and TRBJ2-3): ETGVTQSPTHLIKTRGQQVTLRCSSQSGHNTVSWYQQALGQGPQFIFQYYREEENGRGNFPPRFSGLQFPNYSSELNVNALELDDSALYLCASSLGGGRAADTQYFGPGTRLTVL.

The chain recombines TRBV3-1 (or the pseudogene TRBV3-2) with TRBJ2-1, with D unclear. The CDR3 extends over 14 amino acids. Trimming took off 1 base at V and 10 bases at J, with 14 bases between the two ends. Germline V CDR1 and CDR2: LGHDT, YNNKEL (reference sequence). The CDR3 DNA follows: TGTGCCAGCAGCCAAGGGTTTGGGCCTTCGGAGCAGTTCTTC. It translates to CASSQGFGPSEQFF.

The chain links TRBV7-6 to TRBJ2-3; 7 bases are shared with TRBD1. V lost 1 base and J lost 3; bases outside the gene matches: 4. This CDR3 is 15 amino acids long. From germline, CDR1 is SGHVS and CDR2 FNYEAQ. The CDR3 here is CASSLDRGYTDTQYF. DNA of the CDR3: TGTGCCAGCAGCTTAGACAGGGGATATACAGATACGCAGTATTTT.

This rearrangement joins TRBV5-6 to TRBJ1-6; tentative D call: TRBD1 (6 bases). V shed 6 bases and J shed 6 bases, with 22 bases lying between them. CDR3 length: 17 amino acids. Germline V gene sequence: CDR1 SGHDT, CDR2 YYEEEE. The CDR3 reads CASTWRAGGAVNSPLHF. In DNA, the CDR3 is TGTGCCAGCACCTGGCGGGCCGGGGGGGCAGTTAATTCACCCCTCCACTTT.

The V call is TRBV28, the J call TRBJ2-1, with 7 bases lining up with TRBD2. The CDR3 has 15 residues. In germline, CDR1 is MDHEN, CDR2 SYDVKM. V dropped 6 bases and J dropped 3; count of bases not matched to a gene: 8. The CDR3 DNA follows: TGTGCCAGCAGCTCTCGGACGGGGGGCTACAATGAGCAGTTCTTC. It translates to CASSSRTGGYNEQFF.

The chain recombines TRBV3-1 (or the pseudogene TRBV3-2) with TRBJ2-1, with D perhaps matching TRBD2 (5 bases). The CDR3 runs to 15 residues. V lost 3 bases to trimming and J lost 0 bases, with 9 bases between them. Germline V CDR1 and CDR2: LGHDT, YNNKEL (reference sequence). The CDR3 loop reads CASSHSGNSYNEQFF. In DNA, the CDR3 is TGTGCCAGCAGCCACAGCGGTAACTCCTACAATGAGCAGTTCTTC.

This clone has only a few counts. The gene calls are TRBV27 and TRBJ2-7; 8 bases align to TRBD1. This CDR3 spans 14 amino acids. Germline lookup yields CDR1 MNHEY and CDR2 SMNVEV (reference sequence). Germline trimming cut 5 bases from V and 4 bases from J; bases unmatched to any gene: 7. The CDR3 nucleotides are TGTGCCAGCAGTCGACAGGGGCCGCTTTACGAGCAGTACTTC. It is translated as CASSRQGPLYEQYF.

This clone was seen a few times. The chain carries TRBV4-2 and TRBJ2-1; D unclear. CDR1 and CDR2 (germline): LGHNA, YNFKEQ. The CDR3 has 15 residues. Trimming removed 1 base from V and 6 bases from J, with 13 bases in between. This CDR3 is CASSQVSVSGNEQFF. The CDR3, as DNA: TGTGCCAGCAGCCAAGTTTCAGTATCAGGCAATGAGCAGTTCTTC.

In this sample, this clone turned up once. This rearrangement joins TRBV9 to TRBJ2-1; TRBD2 matches 10 bases. The CDR3 is 15 amino acids. Germline CDR1 reads SGDLS; CDR2 reads YYNGEE. The J segment lost 4 bases and the V segment lost 0 bases, leaving 1 base of the junction unmatched. CDR3 sequence: CASSVEAGGYNEQFF. The CDR3 bases are TGTGCCAGCAGCGTAGAAGCGGGAGGGTACAATGAGCAGTTCTTC.

This chain joins TRBV29-1 and TRBJ1-1, with TRBD1 as a possible D gene (5 bases). Trimming removed 6 bases from V and 10 bases from J, with 27 bases in between. This CDR3 has 15 amino acids. Germline loops: CDR1 SQVTM, CDR2 ANQGSEA. CDR3 amino acids: CSVGSGTPGAEGAFF. CDR3 nucleotides: TGCAGCGTGGGGAGCGGGACCCCGGGTGCGGAAGGAGCTTTCTTT. Combining the CDR3 with reference TRBV29-1 and TRBJ1-1 gives the whole variable domain SAVISQKPSRDICQRGTSLTIQCQVDSQVTMMFWYRQQPGQSLTLIATANQGSEATYESGFVIDKFPISRPNLTFSTLTVSNMSPEDSSIYLCSVGSGTPGAEGAFFGQGTRLTVV.

The chain couples TRBV5-6 to TRBJ2-5; TRBD2 matches 12 bases. Per germline, CDR1 SGHDT and CDR2 YYEEEE. CDR3 length: 14 amino acids. J gave up 5 bases and V 4 bases, and 3 bases lay outside the gene matches. CDR3 DNA sequence: TGTGCCAGCAGCCGGACTAGCGGGGCGGAGACCCAGTACTTC. This translates into CASSRTSGAETQYF.

The chain couples TRBV6-2 or TRBV6-3 to TRBJ1-3; D perhaps matches TRBD1 (5 bases). Germline V lookup: CDR1 MNHEY, CDR2 SVGEGT. The CDR3 has 16 residues. Trimming stripped 0 bases from V and 2 bases from J, with 11 bases between. The CDR3 nucleotides are TGTGCCAGCAGTTACTCCGGCAGGGCAGCTGGAAACACCATATATTTT. Translated, it gives CASSYSGRAAGNTIYF.

The V and J genes are TRBV28 and TRBJ1-2; D is ambiguous. Germline loops: CDR1 MDHEN, CDR2 SYDVKM. This CDR3 region has 12 residues. Trimming left V 5 bases short and J 9 bases short, with 13 bases between. CDR3 amino acids: CASSLPGLSYTF. CDR3 bases: TGTGCCAGCAGTCTCCCTGGTCTAAGCTACACCTTC.

The chain is built from TRBV28 and TRBJ2-1; the D gene is possibly TRBD2 (6 bases). Looked up from germline, CDR1 is MDHEN and CDR2 is SYDVKM. V gave up 5 bases and J gave up 2 bases, with 16 bases separating them. There are 16 residues in the CDR3. In DNA form, the CDR3 reads TGTGCCAGCAGTCCCCTTGGCGGGAAGACCTACAATGAGCAGTTCTTC. Translated: CASSPLGGKTYNEQFF. The full variable domain, in which reference TRBV28 and TRBJ2-1 provide the parts outside the CDR3, is DVKVTQSSRYLVKRTGEKVFLECVQDMDHENMFWYRQDPGLGLRLIYFSYDVKMKEKGDIPEGYSVSREKKERFSLILESASTNQTSMYLCASSPLGGKTYNEQFFGPGTRLTVL.

The rearrangement joins TRBV10-2 to TRBJ2-5, with 9 bases lining up with TRBD1. V gave up 10 bases and J gave up 2 bases; unmatched junction bases: 8. This CDR3 has 14 residues. Germline CDR1 is WSHSY and CDR2 is SAAADI. The CDR3 reads CATRNRGRQETQYF. CDR3 DNA sequence: TGCGCCACACGAAACAGGGGGCGACAAGAGACCCAGTACTTC.

This rearrangement joins TRBV6-5 to TRBJ2-1; 11 bases are a match to TRBD2. The CDR3 covers 15 residues. Trimming removed 6 bases from V and 7 bases from J; junction bases left unmatched: 8. Germline CDR1 MNHEY, CDR2 SVGAGI. Here the CDR3 reads CASRITGTSGNEQFF. CDR3 in DNA: TGTGCCAGCAGAATAACCGGGACTAGCGGAAATGAGCAGTTCTTC.

The chain has TRBV27 and TRBJ2-1, with 9 bases fitting TRBD2. The CDR3 runs to 16 residues. The V and J ends lost 5 bases and 2 bases, in that order; junction bases with no gene match: 7. Germline loops: CDR1 MNHEY, CDR2 SMNVEV (reference sequence). CDR3 protein: CASSLSGRSPYNEQFF. The CDR3 DNA reads as TGTGCCAGCAGTCTCAGCGGGAGGTCCCCCTACAATGAGCAGTTCTTC.

The genes are TRBV27 and TRBJ2-1, with TRBD1 matching over 9 bases. Germline loops: CDR1 MNHEY, CDR2 SMNVEV (reference sequence). The CDR3 runs 14 residues. The V gene end was trimmed by 5 bases and the J gene end by 4 bases; junction bases not matched to a gene: 3. CDR3 loop: CASSPGTGYNEQFF. The CDR3, as DNA: TGTGCCAGCAGTCCAGGGACAGGGTACAATGAGCAGTTCTTC.